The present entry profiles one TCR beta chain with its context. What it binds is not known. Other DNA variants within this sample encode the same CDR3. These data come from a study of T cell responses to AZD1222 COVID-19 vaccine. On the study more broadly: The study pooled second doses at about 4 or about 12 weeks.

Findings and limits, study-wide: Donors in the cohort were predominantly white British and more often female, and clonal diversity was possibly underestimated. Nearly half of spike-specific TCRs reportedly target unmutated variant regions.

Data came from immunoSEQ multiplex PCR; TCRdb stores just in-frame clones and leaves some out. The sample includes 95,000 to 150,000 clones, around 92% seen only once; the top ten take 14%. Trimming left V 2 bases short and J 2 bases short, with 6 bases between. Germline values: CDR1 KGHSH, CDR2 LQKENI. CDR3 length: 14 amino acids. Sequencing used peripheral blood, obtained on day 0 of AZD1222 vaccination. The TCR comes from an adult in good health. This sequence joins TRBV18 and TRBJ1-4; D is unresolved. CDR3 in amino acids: CASSPRDTNEKLFF. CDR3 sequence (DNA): TGTGCCAGCTCACCAAGAGACACTAATGAAAAACTGTTTTTT.